This T cell receptor (beta chain) was sequenced for a study of Ad26.COV2.S vaccination and SARS-CoV-2 variants (dated by TCRdb to the early 2020s). Concerning the study at large: TCRbeta repertoire sequencing was used to assess the specificity and breadth of SARS-CoV-2-reactive T cell receptors after Ad26.COV2.S vaccination. The TCR-sequenced set comprised approximately 30 samples: roughly 19 Ad26.COV2.S vaccine recipients, 5 placebo recipients and 8 SARS-CoV-2 convalescent individuals.

From the germline V gene (reference sequence), CDR1 is DFQATT and CDR2 is SNEGSKA. Inclusive of the bounding cysteine and phenylalanine, the CDR3 is 15 residues long. Only the CDR3 part of the read is kept: 45 bases, read in frame from the first base. V trim: 3 bases; J trim: 5 bases; unmatched bases: 8. General study outcomes and caveats: After vaccination, spike-specific CD8+ and CD4+ T cell responses were reported to show substantial breadth. The authors noted that the TCR breadth and depth analyses may have underestimated total T cell responses. Comparable non-spike TCR breadth was observed between vaccine and placebo recipients, consistent with only spike being contained in the vaccine. Spike-specific TCR breadth was higher in Ad26.COV2.S recipients than in placebo recipients (P = 0.0014).

This specimen's time point label, per the study, means: individuals recovered from natural SARS-CoV-2 infection. About this clone itself: Its antigen remains unidentified. Per-base quality was not reported, and no clone a single base away is much larger than it.

The immunoSEQ Assay was the method used to sequence TCRbeta CDR3 regions. After extraction, genomic DNA underwent amplification by bias-controlled multiplex PCR, followed by high-throughput sequencing. The paper's processing steps were these. To quantify the absolute abundance of every unique TCRbeta CDR3 region, sequences were collapsed and filtered. T cell fraction was estimated by normalizing TCRbeta template counts to usable DNA, which was measured by amplifying reference genes present in all nucleated cells. Repertoire TCRs were annotated as SARS-CoV-2-specific by exact matching of V gene, CDR3 amino acid sequence and J gene to a known reactive TCR set. MIRA supplied the reference SARS-CoV-2 TCR set, which was filtered for enrichment in COVID-19-positive ImmuneCODE repertoires so that public or cross-reactive TCRs were removed. Using the MIRA antigens, annotated TCRs were further analysed by specific ORF or by position within an ORF. Depth was the summed frequency of annotated unique rearrangements, while breadth was defined as annotated unique rearrangements over total unique productive rearrangements. Two-sided Wilcoxon rank-sum tests were used to compare TCR breadth between groups. TCRdb mirrors the immuneACCESS table, restricted to in-frame sequences. Some clones are absent from its copies; in checked studies, under half trace to an unresolved V gene, and the reason for the others is unknown. V and J calls and clone size come straight from that table; D and trimming were deduced from the DNA. Present in this sample are 300,000 to 400,000 clones, about 91% of which were seen just once. The ten most abundant clones make up 3.5% to 4.5% of the sample.

The sequence joins TRBV20-1 to TRBJ1-5; a stretch of 9 junction bases matches TRBD1. The sample consisted of peripheral blood, taken after recovery from COVID-19. This receptor was taken from a human donor who had recovered from COVID-19. CDR3 loop: CSASVAQGADQPQHF. The nucleotide sequence is TGCAGTGCTAGTGTCGCACAGGGGGCGGATCAGCCCCAGCATTTT.